This is a list of T cell receptor beta chains from one sample in a study of blood T cell repertoires in COVID-19. The assay was immunoSEQ multiplex PCR, and TCRdb's table has in-frame clones only and misses some. The table lists 180,000 or so clones, approximately 80% of them singletons. The sample comprised PBMCs or T cells enriched from blood (not recorded which). Receptor source: a man aged 55 to 69 who had been exposed to COVID-19. Each CDR3 is given with its conserved first and last residue. The D gene is left open where the match is weak. For some rows the clone size is stated as once, few or many, or as a class when expanded; others skip it.

clone size	V gene	D gene	J gene	CDR3 protein	CDR3 DNA
-	TRBV4-2	TRBD2	TRBJ2-7	CASSAALAGAKPYEQYF	TGTGCCAGCAGCGCCGCCCTAGCGGGTGCGAAGCCATACGAGCAGTACTTC
-	TRBV10-3	TRBD2	TRBJ2-2	CAISGTSGRSTGELFF	TGTGCCATCAGTGGGACTAGCGGGAGGAGCACCGGGGAGCTGTTTTTT
-	TRBV24-1	TRBD1	TRBJ1-2	CATREGAYYGYTF	TGTGCCACCAGGGAGGGGGCCTACTATGGCTACACCTTC
-	TRBV27	TRBD1	TRBJ2-3	CASSISTGGSPDTQYF	TGTGCCAGCAGTATCTCGACAGGGGGCTCGCCAGATACGCAGTATTTT
-	TRBV6-5	-	TRBJ2-3	CATKVSRADTDTQYF	TGTGCCACTAAGGTCTCGCGGGCCGACACAGATACGCAGTATTTT
-	TRBV11-1	TRBD2	TRBJ2-1	CASSLSLAGGHNEQFF	TGTGCCAGCAGCTTATCCCTAGCGGGAGGGCACAATGAGCAGTTCTTC
-	TRBV3-1/TRBV3-2	-	TRBJ2-1	CASSQDTSSYNEQFF	TGTGCCAGCAGCCAGGACACGAGCTCCTACAATGAGCAGTTCTTC
-	TRBV9	TRBD2	TRBJ2-1	CASSETSASYNEQFF	TGTGCCAGCAGCGAGACTAGCGCATCCTACAATGAGCAGTTCTTC
once	TRBV7-9	TRBD2	TRBJ2-1	CASSFPGLATGDEQFF	TGTGCCAGCAGCTTTCCGGGACTAGCGACCGGGGATGAGCAGTTCTTC
-	TRBV19	TRBD1	TRBJ1-5	CASSAIRTGRNQPQHF	TGTGCCAGTAGTGCCATAAGGACAGGTCGCAATCAGCCCCAGCATTTT
-	TRBV9	-	TRBJ2-2	CASSERQVMGELFF	TGTGCCAGCAGCGAACGACAGGTCATGGGGGAGCTGTTTTTT
-	TRBV3-1/TRBV3-2	TRBD2	TRBJ2-1	CASSPGLAGQGEQFF	TGTGCCAGCAGCCCGGGACTAGCGGGACAAGGTGAGCAGTTCTTC
-	TRBV10-1	-	TRBJ2-3	CASSESRGADTQYF	TGCGCCAGCAGTGAGAGCAGGGGGGCAGATACGCAGTATTTT
-	TRBV4-3	-	TRBJ2-7	CASSQDRDSSYEQYF	TGCGCCAGCAGCCAAGATCGAGACAGCTCCTACGAGCAGTACTTC
-	TRBV19	TRBD1	TRBJ1-1	CASSLNRGPSTEAFF	TGTGCCAGTAGTTTAAACAGGGGGCCAAGCACTGAAGCTTTCTTT
-	TRBV5-4	TRBD2	TRBJ2-5	CASSATSGTRETQYF	TGTGCCAGCAGCGCCACAAGCGGGACGCGGGAGACCCAGTACTTC
-	TRBV12-3/TRBV12-4	-	TRBJ1-2	CASSLRGNYGYTF	TGTGCCAGCAGTTTAAGGGGAAACTATGGCTACACCTTC
-	TRBV7-8	TRBD2	TRBJ2-5	CASSLAILAGQETQYF	TGTGCCAGCAGCTTAGCTATCCTAGCGGGCCAAGAGACCCAGTACTTC
-	TRBV19	TRBD1	TRBJ1-3	CASSIAVQGATGNTIYF	TGTGCCAGTAGTATAGCGGTACAGGGGGCTACCGGAAACACCATATATTTT
-	TRBV19	TRBD1	TRBJ1-2	CASSPGQGARIDYGYTF	TGTGCCAGTAGTCCGGGACAGGGGGCGCGAATTGACTATGGCTACACCTTC
few	TRBV6-6	TRBD2	TRBJ2-5	CASSSAGGPETQYF	TGTGCCAGCAGTTCAGCGGGAGGGCCGGAGACCCAGTACTTC
-	TRBV5-4	TRBD2	TRBJ2-3	CASSFASGLSADTQYF	TGTGCCAGCAGCTTCGCTAGCGGCCTTAGTGCAGATACGCAGTATTTT
few	TRBV27	-	TRBJ1-1	CASSKGNMNTEAFF	TGTGCCAGCAGTAAGGGGAACATGAACACTGAAGCTTTCTTT
-	TRBV30	-	TRBJ1-3	CACHTGTGNTIYF	TGTGCCTGCCACACAGGCACTGGAAACACCATATATTTT
once	TRBV20-1	TRBD2	TRBJ2-2	CSASKSGSGTGELFF	TGCAGTGCTAGTAAAAGCGGGAGTGGCACCGGGGAGCTGTTTTTT